This T cell receptor beta chain is from a study of shared clonotypes between healthy human individuals. Findings and limits, study-wide: Only blood was sampled; tissue repertoires likely differ.

For this clone: Antigen: not known.

This CDR3 has 14 residues. Germline V lookup: CDR1 SNHLY, CDR2 FYNNEI. The J segment lost 6 bases and the V segment lost 6 bases, leaving 9 bases of the junction unmatched. Original data processing: Filtering differed because ImmunoSEQ produced junction-only sequences that carried no quality scores. Sequencing used immunoSEQ multiplex PCR; TCRdb keeps in-frame clones, though not all of them. The DNA was the basis for D and trimming; V, J and clone size are from that table. The sample yields roughly 2.5 million clones, around 94% seen once. The sequencing input was naive CD4+ T cells sorted from blood. Sample subset: CD45RA+ positively selected. The chain couples TRBV2 to TRBJ2-7, with TRBD1 matching over 9 bases. This clonotype originated in a man between 18 and 35 years old in good health. CDR3 DNA sequence: TGTGCCAGCAGGGGGACAGGGAGCTTTGCCGAGCAGTACTTC. Its translation: CASRGTGSFAEQYF.